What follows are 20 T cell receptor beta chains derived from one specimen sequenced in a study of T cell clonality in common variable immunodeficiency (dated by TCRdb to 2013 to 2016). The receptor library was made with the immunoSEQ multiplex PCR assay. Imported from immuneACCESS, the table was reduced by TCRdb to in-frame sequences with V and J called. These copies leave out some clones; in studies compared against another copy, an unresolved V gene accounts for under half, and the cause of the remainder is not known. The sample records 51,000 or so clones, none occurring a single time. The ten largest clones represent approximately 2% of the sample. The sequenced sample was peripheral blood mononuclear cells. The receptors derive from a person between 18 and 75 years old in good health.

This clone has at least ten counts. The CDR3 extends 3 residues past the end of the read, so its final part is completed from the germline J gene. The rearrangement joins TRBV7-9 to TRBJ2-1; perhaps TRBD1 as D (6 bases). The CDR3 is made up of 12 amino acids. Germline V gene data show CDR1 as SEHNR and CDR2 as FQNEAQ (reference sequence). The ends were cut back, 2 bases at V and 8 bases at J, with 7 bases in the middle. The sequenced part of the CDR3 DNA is TGTGCCAGCAGCTTACCAGGGGATGAG. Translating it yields CASSLPGDE. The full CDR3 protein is CASSLPGDEQFF.

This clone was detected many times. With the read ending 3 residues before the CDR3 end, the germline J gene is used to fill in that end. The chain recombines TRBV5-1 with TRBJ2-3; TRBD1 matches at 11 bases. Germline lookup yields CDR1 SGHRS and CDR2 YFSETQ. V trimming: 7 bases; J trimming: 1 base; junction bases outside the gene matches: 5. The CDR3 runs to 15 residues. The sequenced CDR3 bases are TGCGCCAGCGAAAGGACAGGGGGCGGCACAGATACG. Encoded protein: CASERTGGGTDT. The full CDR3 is CASERTGGGTDTQYF.

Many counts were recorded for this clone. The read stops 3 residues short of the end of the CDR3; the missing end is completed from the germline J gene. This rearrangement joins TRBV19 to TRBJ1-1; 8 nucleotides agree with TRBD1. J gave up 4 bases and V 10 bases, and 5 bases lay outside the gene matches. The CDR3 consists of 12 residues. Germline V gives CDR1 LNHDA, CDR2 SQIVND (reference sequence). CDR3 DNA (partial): TGTGCCACCTCGGACAGGGCCACTGAA. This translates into CATSDRATE. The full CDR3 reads CATSDRATEAFF.

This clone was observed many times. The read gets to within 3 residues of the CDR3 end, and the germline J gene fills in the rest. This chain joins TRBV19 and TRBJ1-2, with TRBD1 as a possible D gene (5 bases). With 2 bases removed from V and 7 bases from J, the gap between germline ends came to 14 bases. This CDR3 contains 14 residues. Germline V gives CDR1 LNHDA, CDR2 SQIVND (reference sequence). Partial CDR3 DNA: TGTGCCAGTAGTATAACGGGGGGAGCCCTTGGC. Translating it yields CASSITGGALG. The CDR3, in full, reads CASSITGGALGYTF.

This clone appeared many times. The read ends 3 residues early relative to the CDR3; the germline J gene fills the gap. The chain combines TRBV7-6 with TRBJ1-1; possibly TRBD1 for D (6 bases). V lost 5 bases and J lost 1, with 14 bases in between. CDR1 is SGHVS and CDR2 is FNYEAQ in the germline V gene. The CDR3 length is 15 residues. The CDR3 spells CASSDRTLENTEAFF. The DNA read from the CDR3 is TGTGCCAGCAGCGACAGGACACTCGAGAACACTGAA.

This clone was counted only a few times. The CDR3 DNA, read in part, is TGTGCCAGCAGTGAAGCGCAGGCAGTCGGGGGTCAGCCC. It yields the protein CASSEAQAVGGQP. In full, the CDR3 is CASSEAQAVGGQPQHF. This chain uses TRBV2 with TRBJ1-5, with D maybe TRBD1 (5 bases). The read stops 3 residues short of the end of the CDR3; the missing end is completed from the germline J gene. The germline V gene has CDR1 SNHLY and CDR2 FYNNEI. This CDR3 is 16 amino acids long. Between the trimmed V and J ends, which lost 0 bases and 6 bases, there was a span of 15 bases.

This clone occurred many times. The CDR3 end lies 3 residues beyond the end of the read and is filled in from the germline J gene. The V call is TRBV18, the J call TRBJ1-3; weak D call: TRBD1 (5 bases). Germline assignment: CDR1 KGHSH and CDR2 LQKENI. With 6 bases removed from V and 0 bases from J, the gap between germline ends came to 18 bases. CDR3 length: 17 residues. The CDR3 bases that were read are TGTGCCAGCTCGGCCCTTGGGGACTTCTTCTCTGGAAACACC. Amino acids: CASSALGDFFSGNT. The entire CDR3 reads CASSALGDFFSGNTIYF. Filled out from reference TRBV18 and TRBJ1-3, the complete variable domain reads NAGVMQNPRHLVRRRGQEARLRCSPMKGHSHVYWYRQLPEEGLKFMVYLQKENIIDESGMPKERFSAEFPKEGPSILRIQQVVRGDSAAYFCASSALGDFFSGNTIYFGEGSWLTVV.

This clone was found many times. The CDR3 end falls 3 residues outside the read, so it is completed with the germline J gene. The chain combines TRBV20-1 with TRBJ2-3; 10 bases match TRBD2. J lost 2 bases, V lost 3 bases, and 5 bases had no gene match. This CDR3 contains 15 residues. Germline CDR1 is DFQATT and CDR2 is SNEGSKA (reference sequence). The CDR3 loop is CSARETSGSTDTQYF. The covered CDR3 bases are TGCAGTGCTAGGGAGACTAGCGGGTCCACAGATACG.

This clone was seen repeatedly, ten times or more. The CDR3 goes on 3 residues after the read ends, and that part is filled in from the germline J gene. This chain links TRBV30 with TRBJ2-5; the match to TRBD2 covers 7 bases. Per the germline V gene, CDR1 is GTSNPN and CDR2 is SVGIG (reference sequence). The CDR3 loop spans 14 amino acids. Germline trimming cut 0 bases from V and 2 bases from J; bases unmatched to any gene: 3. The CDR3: CAWSVLARQETQYF. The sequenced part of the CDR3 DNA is TGTGCCTGGAGTGTACTAGCGCGGCAAGAGACC.

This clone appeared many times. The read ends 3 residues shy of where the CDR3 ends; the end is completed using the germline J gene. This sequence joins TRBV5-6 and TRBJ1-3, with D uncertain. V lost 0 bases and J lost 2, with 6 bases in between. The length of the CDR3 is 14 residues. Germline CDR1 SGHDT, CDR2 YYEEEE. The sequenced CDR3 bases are TGTGCCAGCAGCTTGGATACAGCTGGAAACACC. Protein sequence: CASSLDTAGNT. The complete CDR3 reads CASSLDTAGNTIYF.

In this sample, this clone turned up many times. The sequenced part of the CDR3 DNA is TGTGCCACCAGCAGGCGAGGGTCAGCTAATGAAAAA. Its protein product is CATSRRGSANEK. The full CDR3 is CATSRRGSANEKLFF. V and J are TRBV15 and TRBJ1-4; D gene uncertain. The missing CDR3 end, 3 residues past where the read stops, is filled in from the germline J gene. Germline lookup yields CDR1 LNHNV and CDR2 YYDKDF (reference sequence). The CDR3 length is 15 residues. Trimming pared 3 bases from V and 3 bases from J, leaving 11 bases between.

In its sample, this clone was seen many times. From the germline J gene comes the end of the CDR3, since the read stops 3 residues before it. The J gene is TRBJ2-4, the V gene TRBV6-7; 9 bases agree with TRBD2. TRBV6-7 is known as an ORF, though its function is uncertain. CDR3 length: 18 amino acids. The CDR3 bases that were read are TGTGCCAGCAGTTACGGACTTCGACTAGCGGTAGCCAAAAAGGGT. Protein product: CASSYGLRLAVAKKG. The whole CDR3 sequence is CASSYGLRLAVAKKGQYF.

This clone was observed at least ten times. CDR3 DNA (partial): TGCGCCAGCAGTCGGGACAGCCAAGAGACC. This gives the protein CASSRDSQET. The complete CDR3 protein is CASSRDSQETQYF. V gene TRBV10-1 combines with J gene TRBJ2-5; 7 nucleotides align to TRBD1. The read falls 3 residues short of the CDR3 end, and the missing part is taken from the germline J gene. CDR3 length equals 13 residues. The junction had 1 base not matched to a gene; V was cut back by 5 bases and J by 1 base. Germline V gives CDR1 WNHNN, CDR2 SYGVQD (reference sequence).

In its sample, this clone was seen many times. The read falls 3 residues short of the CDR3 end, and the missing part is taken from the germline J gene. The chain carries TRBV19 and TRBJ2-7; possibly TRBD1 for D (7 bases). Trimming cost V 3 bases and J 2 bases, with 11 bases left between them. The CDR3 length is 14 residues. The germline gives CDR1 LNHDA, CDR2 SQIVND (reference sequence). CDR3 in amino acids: CASSIQGGTYEQYF. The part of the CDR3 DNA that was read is TGTGCCAGTAGTATTCAGGGGGGAACCTACGAG.

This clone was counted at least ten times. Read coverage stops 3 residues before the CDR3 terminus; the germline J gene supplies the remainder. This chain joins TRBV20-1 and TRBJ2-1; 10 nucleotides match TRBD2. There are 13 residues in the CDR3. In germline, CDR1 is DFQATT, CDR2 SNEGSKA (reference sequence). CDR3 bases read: TGCAAATGCACTAGCGGGGTTTACAATGAG. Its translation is CKCTSGVYNE. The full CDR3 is CKCTSGVYNEQFF.

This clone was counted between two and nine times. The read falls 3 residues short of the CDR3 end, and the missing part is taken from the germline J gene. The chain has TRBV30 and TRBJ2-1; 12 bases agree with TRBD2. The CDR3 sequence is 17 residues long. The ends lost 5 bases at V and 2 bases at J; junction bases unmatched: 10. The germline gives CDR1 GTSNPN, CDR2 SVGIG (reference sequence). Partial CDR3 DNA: TGTGCCTGGGACCGGTCCAGGACTAGCGGGACCTACAATGAG. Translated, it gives CAWDRSRTSGTYNE. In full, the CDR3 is CAWDRSRTSGTYNEQFF.

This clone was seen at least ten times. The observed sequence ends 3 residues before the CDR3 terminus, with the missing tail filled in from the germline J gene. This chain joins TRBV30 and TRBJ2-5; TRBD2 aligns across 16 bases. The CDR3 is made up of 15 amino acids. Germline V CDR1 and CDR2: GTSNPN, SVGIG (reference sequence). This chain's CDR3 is CARGTSGRGRETQYF. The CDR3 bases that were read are TGTGCACGGGGGACTAGCGGGAGGGGGCGAGAGACC.

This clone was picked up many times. Partial CDR3 DNA: TGCGCCAGCAGCTTGGCCGCGGGGAATGAG. As protein: CASSLAAGNE. The entire CDR3 is CASSLAAGNEQFF. The chain has TRBV5-1 and TRBJ2-1, with D possibly TRBD2 on 6 matching bases. The sequence runs out 3 residues before the end of the CDR3; the remainder is reconstructed from the germline J gene. V was trimmed by 0 bases and J by 7 bases, leaving 8 bases between them. There are 13 residues in the CDR3. Germline values: CDR1 SGHRS, CDR2 YFSETQ.

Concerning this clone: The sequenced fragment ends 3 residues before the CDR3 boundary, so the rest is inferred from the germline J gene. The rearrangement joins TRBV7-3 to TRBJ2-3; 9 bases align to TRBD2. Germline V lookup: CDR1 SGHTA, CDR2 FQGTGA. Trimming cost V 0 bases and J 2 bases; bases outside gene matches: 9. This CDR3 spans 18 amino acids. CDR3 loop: CASSLTDQRGAHTDTQYF. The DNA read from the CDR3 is TGTGCCAGCAGCTTAACAGACCAGCGGGGGGCCCACACAGATACG.

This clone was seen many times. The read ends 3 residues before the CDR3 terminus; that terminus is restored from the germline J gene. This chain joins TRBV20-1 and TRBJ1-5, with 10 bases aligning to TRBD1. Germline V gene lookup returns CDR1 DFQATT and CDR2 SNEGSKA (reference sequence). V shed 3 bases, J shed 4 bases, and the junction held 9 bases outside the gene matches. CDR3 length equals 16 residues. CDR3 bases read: TGCAGTGCTAGTAATTTGGGGGGACAGGGGAATCAGCCC. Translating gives CSASNLGGQGNQP. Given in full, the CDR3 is CSASNLGGQGNQPQHF.